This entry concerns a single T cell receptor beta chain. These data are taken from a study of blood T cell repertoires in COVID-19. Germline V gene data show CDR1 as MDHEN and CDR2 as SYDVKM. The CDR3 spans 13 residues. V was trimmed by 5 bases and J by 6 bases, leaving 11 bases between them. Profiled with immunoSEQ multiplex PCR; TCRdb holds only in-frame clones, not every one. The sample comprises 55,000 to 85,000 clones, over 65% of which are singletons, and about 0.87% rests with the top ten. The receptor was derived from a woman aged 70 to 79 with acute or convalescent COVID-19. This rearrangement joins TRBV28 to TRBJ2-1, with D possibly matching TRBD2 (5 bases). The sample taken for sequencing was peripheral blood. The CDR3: CASSRAGLNEQFF. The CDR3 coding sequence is TGTGCCAGCAGTCGCGCCGGACTCAATGAGCAGTTCTTC.